These T cell receptor beta chains were read from a single sample in a study of PD-1 blockade in classical Hodgkin lymphoma. Measured with immunoSEQ multiplex PCR; TCRdb has only the in-frame clones, and not every one. The sample carries fewer than 9,500 clones, approximately 92% recorded once. Sequenced: CD8+ T cells from blood. The source of these receptors is a human donor with classical Hodgkin lymphoma. Each CDR3 is given with its conserved first and last residue. The order of the fields is V gene, D gene, clone size, J gene, CDR3 DNA, CDR3 protein. A D gene is named only where the DNA matches it firmly. Clone size is not always given. Where it is, it says once, few, many or a class for expanded clones.

v_gene: TRBV4-3; d_gene: -; abundance: -; j_gene: TRBJ1-5; CDR3nt: TGCGCCAGCAGCCACACGGAAAGCAATCAGCCCCAGCATTTT; CDR3aa: CASSHTESNQPQHF
v_gene: TRBV5-4; d_gene: -; abundance: -; j_gene: TRBJ1-2; CDR3nt: TGTGCCAGCAGCTTGATCGGACAGAGGGAGTCTGGCTACACCTTC; CDR3aa: CASSLIGQRESGYTF
v_gene: TRBV10-3; d_gene: TRBD2; abundance: -; j_gene: TRBJ2-3; CDR3nt: TGTGCCATCAGTGACCAAGCGGGGCTCACAGATACGCAGTATTTT; CDR3aa: CAISDQAGLTDTQYF
v_gene: TRBV9; d_gene: TRBD1; abundance: -; j_gene: TRBJ2-7; CDR3nt: TGTGCCAGCAGCCGGACAGGGCCCGAGCAGTACTTC; CDR3aa: CASSRTGPEQYF
v_gene: TRBV7-9; d_gene: TRBD1; abundance: -; j_gene: TRBJ2-5; CDR3nt: TGTGCCAGCAGCTCGGGAAGGACAGGAGGTGAGACCCAGTACTTC; CDR3aa: CASSSGRTGGETQYF
v_gene: TRBV5-5; d_gene: TRBD1; abundance: -; j_gene: TRBJ1-4; CDR3nt: TGTGCCAGCAGCTCCGCCCCTGGGACAGCCTTTTGGGAACTGTTTTTT; CDR3aa: CASSSAPGTAFWELFF
v_gene: TRBV11-2; d_gene: TRBD2; abundance: -; j_gene: TRBJ2-1; CDR3nt: TGTGCCAGCAGCTTAGCTCGGGGGGTATACAATGAGCAGTTCTTC; CDR3aa: CASSLARGVYNEQFF
v_gene: TRBV2; d_gene: TRBD2; abundance: -; j_gene: TRBJ2-3; CDR3nt: TGTGCCAGCAGGCCCGTCCCGGGAGGGGATACGCAGTATTTT; CDR3aa: CASRPVPGGDTQYF
v_gene: TRBV27; d_gene: -; abundance: -; j_gene: TRBJ2-2; CDR3nt: TGTGCCAGCAGTTCCTACACTGGGGCCGGGGAGCTGTTTTTT; CDR3aa: CASSSYTGAGELFF
v_gene: TRBV7-8; d_gene: TRBD1; abundance: once; j_gene: TRBJ2-3; CDR3nt: TGTGCCAGCACCACTCGGACAGGGGCCTTCACAGATACGCAGTATTTT; CDR3aa: CASTTRTGAFTDTQYF
v_gene: TRBV6-6; d_gene: -; abundance: -; j_gene: TRBJ2-7; CDR3nt: TGTGCCAGCAGTGACCTTCCGACAGGAGAGTACGAGCAGTACTTC; CDR3aa: CASSDLPTGEYEQYF
v_gene: TRBV5-6; d_gene: TRBD2; abundance: -; j_gene: TRBJ2-2; CDR3nt: TGTGCCAGCAGCTTGCTTCTAGCGGGGAACACCGGGGAGCTGTTTTTT; CDR3aa: CASSLLLAGNTGELFF
v_gene: TRBV7-9; d_gene: -; abundance: -; j_gene: TRBJ1-5; CDR3nt: TGTGCCAGCAGCTTATCCCTCCGGACAGGCAATCAGCCCCAGCATTTT; CDR3aa: CASSLSLRTGNQPQHF
v_gene: TRBV10-3; d_gene: -; abundance: -; j_gene: TRBJ2-3; CDR3nt: TGTGCCATCAGTGAGTCGGGGGGAGTAACAGATACGCAGTATTTT; CDR3aa: CAISESGGVTDTQYF
v_gene: TRBV7-6; d_gene: -; abundance: -; j_gene: TRBJ2-7; CDR3nt: TGTGCCAGCAGCTTAAACGGTGGGTACGAGCAGTACTTC; CDR3aa: CASSLNGGYEQYF
v_gene: TRBV27; d_gene: -; abundance: -; j_gene: TRBJ2-7; CDR3nt: TGTGCCAGCAGTCCTGGTGGACATGCGGGAGAGCAGTACTTC; CDR3aa: CASSPGGHAGEQYF
v_gene: TRBV6-5; d_gene: -; abundance: -; j_gene: TRBJ2-7; CDR3nt: TGTGCCCCAACGGGAGAGGGGGACGTGCAGTACTTC; CDR3aa: CAPTGEGDVQYF
v_gene: TRBV5-4; d_gene: -; abundance: -; j_gene: TRBJ1-2; CDR3nt: TGTGCCAGCAGCTTGGGACATGGCTACACCTTC; CDR3aa: CASSLGHGYTF
v_gene: TRBV6-4; d_gene: TRBD2; abundance: -; j_gene: TRBJ2-1; CDR3nt: TGTGCCAGCAGTAAGCTAGCGGGAGGCTACAATGAGCAGTTCTTC; CDR3aa: CASSKLAGGYNEQFF
v_gene: TRBV25-1; d_gene: TRBD1; abundance: -; j_gene: TRBJ2-7; CDR3nt: TGTGCCAGCAGTGCCTCCCCCGGGACAGGGGGAACCTACGAGCAGTACTTC; CDR3aa: CASSASPGTGGTYEQYF
v_gene: TRBV25-1; d_gene: TRBD1; abundance: once; j_gene: TRBJ2-3; CDR3nt: TGTGCCAGCAGAACAGGGGCTAATGGACGCACAGATACGCAGTATTTT; CDR3aa: CASRTGANGRTDTQYF
v_gene: TRBV5-1; d_gene: TRBD1; abundance: -; j_gene: TRBJ1-5; CDR3nt: TGCGCCAGCAGCTTGGAGGGGGCTTGGAATCAGCCCCAGCATTTT; CDR3aa: CASSLEGAWNQPQHF
v_gene: TRBV5-5; d_gene: -; abundance: -; j_gene: TRBJ2-7; CDR3nt: TGTGCCAGCAGCTTGGAACCTACGGGGGAGCAGTACTTC; CDR3aa: CASSLEPTGEQYF
v_gene: TRBV7-9; d_gene: -; abundance: few; j_gene: TRBJ2-7; CDR3nt: TGTGCCAGCAGCTTCCCAGGAACAGACGAGCAGTACTTC; CDR3aa: CASSFPGTDEQYF
v_gene: TRBV7-9; d_gene: -; abundance: -; j_gene: TRBJ1-1; CDR3nt: TGTGCCAGCAGCATGTTTTTGGGCCCTGAAGCTTTCTTT; CDR3aa: CASSMFLGPEAFF
v_gene: TRBV4-1; d_gene: TRBD1; abundance: -; j_gene: TRBJ2-5; CDR3nt: TGCGCCAGCAGCCAAGGCCCAGGGACAGGGCAAGAGACCCAGTACTTC; CDR3aa: CASSQGPGTGQETQYF
v_gene: TRBV29-1; d_gene: TRBD1; abundance: once; j_gene: TRBJ2-7; CDR3nt: TGCAGCGTTAGGACAGGGGGCGATTACGAGCAGTACTTC; CDR3aa: CSVRTGGDYEQYF
v_gene: TRBV5-6; d_gene: -; abundance: -; j_gene: TRBJ1-4; CDR3nt: TGTGCCAGCAGCTGGACGCCGAGAGATGAAAAACTGTTTTTT; CDR3aa: CASSWTPRDEKLFF
v_gene: TRBV2; d_gene: TRBD2; abundance: -; j_gene: TRBJ2-3; CDR3nt: TGTGCCAGCAGTGAAGCGTCGGGACTAGCGGGGGGTGCAGATACGCAGTATTTT; CDR3aa: CASSEASGLAGGADTQYF
v_gene: TRBV27; d_gene: -; abundance: once; j_gene: TRBJ1-5; CDR3nt: TGTGCCAGCGGATTGGGGGGCAGCAATCAGCCCCAGCATTTT; CDR3aa: CASGLGGSNQPQHF
v_gene: TRBV7-7; d_gene: TRBD1; abundance: once; j_gene: TRBJ2-1; CDR3nt: TGTGCCAGCAGCTCAACAGGGGGCTCCTACAATGAGCAGTTCTTC; CDR3aa: CASSSTGGSYNEQFF
v_gene: TRBV5-4; d_gene: TRBD1; abundance: -; j_gene: TRBJ2-3; CDR3nt: TGTGCCAGCAGCCCGGGACAGGGGGTACTCACAGATACGCAGTATTTT; CDR3aa: CASSPGQGVLTDTQYF
v_gene: TRBV6-1; d_gene: TRBD1; abundance: -; j_gene: TRBJ1-3; CDR3nt: TGTGCCAGCAACCTCAGGGGGACTGGAAACACTATATATTTT; CDR3aa: CASNLRGTGNTIYF
v_gene: TRBV5-6; d_gene: -; abundance: once; j_gene: TRBJ1-2; CDR3nt: TGTGCCAGCAGCTTACGTCGCAGCCCATTACTTGGGGGCTATGGCTACACCTTC; CDR3aa: CASSLRRSPLLGGYGYTF
v_gene: TRBV9; d_gene: -; abundance: -; j_gene: TRBJ2-2; CDR3nt: TGTGCCAGCAGCGTCGGAGGGTCGAACACCGGGGAGCTGTTTTTT; CDR3aa: CASSVGGSNTGELFF
v_gene: TRBV19; d_gene: -; abundance: -; j_gene: TRBJ1-1; CDR3nt: TGTGCCAGTAGGGTCAGCACTGAAGCTTTCTTT; CDR3aa: CASRVSTEAFF
v_gene: TRBV27; d_gene: TRBD2; abundance: -; j_gene: TRBJ2-1; CDR3nt: TGTGCCAGCAGTCTACTGAGCGGGATTCCCTACAATGAGCAGTTCTTC; CDR3aa: CASSLLSGIPYNEQFF
v_gene: TRBV5-5; d_gene: -; abundance: -; j_gene: TRBJ2-7; CDR3nt: TGTGCCAGCAGCTTCGAGAGCGGGCGGTTCTACGAGCAGTACTTC; CDR3aa: CASSFESGRFYEQYF
v_gene: TRBV6-4; d_gene: TRBD2; abundance: few; j_gene: TRBJ2-3; CDR3nt: TGTGCCAGCAGTGAAGCGGGAGCCACAGATACGCAGTATTTT; CDR3aa: CASSEAGATDTQYF
v_gene: TRBV11-2; d_gene: -; abundance: -; j_gene: TRBJ2-2; CDR3nt: TGTGCCAGCAGCTTAGTCACCGATCGCGGGGAGCTGTTTTTT; CDR3aa: CASSLVTDRGELFF
v_gene: TRBV7-9; d_gene: TRBD1; abundance: -; j_gene: TRBJ2-7; CDR3nt: TGTGCCAGCAGCTTAATTGGACAGGGGCGTCTCGACTACGAGCAGTACTTC; CDR3aa: CASSLIGQGRLDYEQYF
v_gene: TRBV27; d_gene: -; abundance: -; j_gene: TRBJ2-7; CDR3nt: TGTGCCAGCAGTTTCCAGTTAGCCTACGAGCAGTACTTC; CDR3aa: CASSFQLAYEQYF
v_gene: TRBV6-1; d_gene: -; abundance: -; j_gene: TRBJ1-3; CDR3nt: TGTGCCAGCAGACCGCGCGACAACTCTGGAAACACCATATATTTT; CDR3aa: CASRPRDNSGNTIYF
v_gene: TRBV29-1; d_gene: -; abundance: -; j_gene: TRBJ1-1; CDR3nt: TGCAGCGTTGAAGGACAGGCCACCACTGAAGCTTTCTTT; CDR3aa: CSVEGQATTEAFF
v_gene: TRBV14; d_gene: -; abundance: once; j_gene: TRBJ1-1; CDR3nt: TGTGCCAGCAGCCAAGCGGGACACCTTGAAGCTTTCTTT; CDR3aa: CASSQAGHLEAFF
v_gene: TRBV5-1; d_gene: -; abundance: -; j_gene: TRBJ1-1; CDR3nt: TGCGCCAGCCGATTATGGGACGGTGAAGCTTTCTTT; CDR3aa: CASRLWDGEAFF
v_gene: TRBV7-8; d_gene: TRBD2; abundance: -; j_gene: TRBJ2-2; CDR3nt: TGTGCCACACCGGGACTAGCGGTTCGTACCGGGGAGCTGTTTTTT; CDR3aa: CATPGLAVRTGELFF
v_gene: TRBV15; d_gene: -; abundance: -; j_gene: TRBJ2-3; CDR3nt: TGTGCCACCAGCAGAGAGTTATCTGGGGGTCCAGATACGCAGTATTTT; CDR3aa: CATSRELSGGPDTQYF
v_gene: TRBV29-1; d_gene: -; abundance: -; j_gene: TRBJ2-7; CDR3nt: TGCAGCGTTGTAGGTGGCGGGCCCAGAGACGAGCAGTACTTC; CDR3aa: CSVVGGGPRDEQYF
v_gene: TRBV19; d_gene: TRBD1; abundance: -; j_gene: TRBJ1-1; CDR3nt: TGTGCCAGCAGACTCAGGGGGATGAACACTGAAGCTTTCTTT; CDR3aa: CASRLRGMNTEAFF
v_gene: TRBV27; d_gene: TRBD2; abundance: -; j_gene: TRBJ2-7; CDR3nt: TGTGCCAGCAGCCACGGGACTAGCGGGATGGACGAGCAGTACTTC; CDR3aa: CASSHGTSGMDEQYF
v_gene: TRBV29-1; d_gene: -; abundance: once; j_gene: TRBJ2-5; CDR3nt: TGCAGCGTTGGTCGACAGATGCAAGAGACCCAGTACTTC; CDR3aa: CSVGRQMQETQYF
v_gene: TRBV19; d_gene: -; abundance: -; j_gene: TRBJ2-7; CDR3nt: TGTGCCAGTAGTATTGGCAGCTCCTACGAGCAGTACTTC; CDR3aa: CASSIGSSYEQYF
v_gene: TRBV6-1; d_gene: -; abundance: -; j_gene: TRBJ2-4; CDR3nt: TGTGCCAGCAGTGAAGAGGAGGGGGCGGGTGGCAAAAACATTCAGTACTTC; CDR3aa: CASSEEEGAGGKNIQYF